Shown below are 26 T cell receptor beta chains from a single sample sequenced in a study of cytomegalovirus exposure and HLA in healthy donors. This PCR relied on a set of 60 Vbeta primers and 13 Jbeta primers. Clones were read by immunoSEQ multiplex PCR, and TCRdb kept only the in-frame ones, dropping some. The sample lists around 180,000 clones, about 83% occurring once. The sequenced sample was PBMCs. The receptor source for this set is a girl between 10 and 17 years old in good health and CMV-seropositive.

DNA for the CDR3: TGTGCCAGCAGTCCGGACAGGGGGCCCAGAAACACCATATATTTT. Translated: CASSPDRGPRNTIYF. The J gene is TRBJ1-3, the V gene TRBV6-5; 11 positions agree with TRBD1. After removal of 5 bases from V and 5 bases from J, the junction contained 5 bases not matched to a gene. Germline V lookup: CDR1 MNHEY, CDR2 SVGAGI. The CDR3 spans 15 residues.

CDR3 coding DNA: TGTGCCACCAGCAGAGACCAGGGTTTAGGGCCCCAGCATTTT. Residues: CATSRDQGLGPQHF. The chain is built from TRBV15 and TRBJ1-5, with D maybe TRBD1 (5 bases). Trimming shortened V by 0 bases and J by 9 bases, and 12 bases separated the two germline ends. The length of the CDR3 is 14 residues. Germline lookup yields CDR1 LNHNV and CDR2 YYDKDF (reference sequence). Drawing the rest from reference TRBV15 and TRBJ1-5, the complete variable domain is DAMVIQNPRYQVTQFGKPVTLSCSQTLNHNVMYWYQQKSSQAPKLLFHYYDKDFNNEADTPDNFQSRRPNTSFCFLDIRSPGLGDTAMYLCATSRDQGLGPQHFGDGTRLSIL.

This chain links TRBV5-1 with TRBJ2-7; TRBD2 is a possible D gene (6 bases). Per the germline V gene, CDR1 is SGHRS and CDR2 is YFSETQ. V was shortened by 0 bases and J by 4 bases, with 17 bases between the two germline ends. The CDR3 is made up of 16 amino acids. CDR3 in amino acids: CASSLAIASVAYEQYF. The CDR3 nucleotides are TGCGCCAGCAGCTTGGCCATCGCTAGCGTGGCGTACGAGCAGTACTTC.

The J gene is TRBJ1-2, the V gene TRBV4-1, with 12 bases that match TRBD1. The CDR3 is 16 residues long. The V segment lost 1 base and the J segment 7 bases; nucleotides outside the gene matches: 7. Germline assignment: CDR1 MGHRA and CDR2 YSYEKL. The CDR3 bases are TGCGCCAGCAGCCAAGGGACCGGGACAGGGGGCGGTGGCTACACCTTC. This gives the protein CASSQGTGTGGGGYTF.

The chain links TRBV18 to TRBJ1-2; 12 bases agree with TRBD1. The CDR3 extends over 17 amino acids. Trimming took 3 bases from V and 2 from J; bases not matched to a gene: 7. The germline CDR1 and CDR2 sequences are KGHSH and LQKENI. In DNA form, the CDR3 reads TGTGCCAGCTCACCCCTCCGGGACAGGGGGCCCAACTATGGCTACACCTTC. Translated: CASSPLRDRGPNYGYTF.

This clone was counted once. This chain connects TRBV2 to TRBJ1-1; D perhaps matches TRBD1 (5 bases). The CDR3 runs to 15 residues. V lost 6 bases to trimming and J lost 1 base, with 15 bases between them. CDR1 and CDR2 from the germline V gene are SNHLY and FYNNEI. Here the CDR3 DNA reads TGTGCCAGCAGGACCTCTAGTACAGGGAACACTGAAGCTTTCTTT. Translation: CASRTSSTGNTEAFF.

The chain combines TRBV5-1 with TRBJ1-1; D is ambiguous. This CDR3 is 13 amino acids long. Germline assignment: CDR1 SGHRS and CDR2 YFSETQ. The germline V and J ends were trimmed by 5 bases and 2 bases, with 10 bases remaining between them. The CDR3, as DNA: TGCGCCAGCAGTCAAAGCCGAAACACTGAAGCTTTCTTT. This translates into CASSQSRNTEAFF.

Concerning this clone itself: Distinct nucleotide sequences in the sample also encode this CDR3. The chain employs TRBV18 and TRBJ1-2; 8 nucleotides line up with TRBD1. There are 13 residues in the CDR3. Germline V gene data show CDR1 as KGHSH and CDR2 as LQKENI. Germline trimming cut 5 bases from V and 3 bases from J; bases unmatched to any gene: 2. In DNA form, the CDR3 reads TGTGCCAGCTCAACAGGGGGTGACTATGGCTACACCTTC. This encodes CASSTGGDYGYTF. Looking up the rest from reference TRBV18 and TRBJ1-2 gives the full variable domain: NAGVMQNPRHLVRRRGQEARLRCSPMKGHSHVYWYRQLPEEGLKFMVYLQKENIIDESGMPKERFSAEFPKEGPSILRIQQVVRGDSAAYFCASSTGGDYGYTFGSGTRLTVV.

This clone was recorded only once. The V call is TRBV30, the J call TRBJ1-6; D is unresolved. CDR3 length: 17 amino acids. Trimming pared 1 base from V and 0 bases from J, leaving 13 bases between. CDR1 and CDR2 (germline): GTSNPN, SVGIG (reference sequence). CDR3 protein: CAWSGRLSSSYNSPLHF. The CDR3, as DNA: TGTGCCTGGAGTGGGAGGCTCTCGAGCTCCTATAATTCACCCCTCCACTTT.

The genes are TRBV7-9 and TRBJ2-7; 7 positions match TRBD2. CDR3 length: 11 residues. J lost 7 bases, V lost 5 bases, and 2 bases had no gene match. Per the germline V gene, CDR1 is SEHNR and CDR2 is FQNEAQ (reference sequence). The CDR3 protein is CASSPGGEQYF. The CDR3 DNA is TGTGCCAGCAGCCCGGGGGGAGAGCAGTACTTC.

DNA of the CDR3: TGTGCCAGCAGCTTAGACAGGATCCTAAGCAATCAGCCCCAGCATTTT. This translates into CASSLDRILSNQPQHF. The chain joins TRBV5-8 to TRBJ1-5, with D tentatively TRBD1 (6 bases). The CDR3 consists of 16 residues. Germline V gene sequence: CDR1 SGHTS, CDR2 YDEGEE. Trimming took 2 bases from V and 1 from J, leaving 13 bases between them. Supplemented by reference TRBV5-8 and TRBJ1-5, the full variable domain reads EAGVTQSPTHLIKTRGQQATLRCSPISGHTSVYWYQQALGLGLQFLLWYDEGEERNRGNFPPRFSGRQFPNYSSELNVNALELEDSALYLCASSLDRILSNQPQHFGDGTRLSIL.

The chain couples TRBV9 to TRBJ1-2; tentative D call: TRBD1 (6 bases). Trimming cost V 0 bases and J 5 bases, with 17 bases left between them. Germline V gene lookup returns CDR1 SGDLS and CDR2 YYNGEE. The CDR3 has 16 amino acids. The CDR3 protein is CASSVENTGRDYGYTF. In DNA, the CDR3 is TGTGCCAGCAGCGTAGAAAATACAGGGAGGGATTATGGCTACACCTTC.

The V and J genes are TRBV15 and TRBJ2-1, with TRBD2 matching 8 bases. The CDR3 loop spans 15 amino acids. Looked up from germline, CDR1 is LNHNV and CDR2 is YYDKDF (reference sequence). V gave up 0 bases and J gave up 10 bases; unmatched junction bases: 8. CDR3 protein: CATSRDLGGGREQFF. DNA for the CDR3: TGTGCCACCAGCAGAGATCTCGGGGGGGGGCGGGAGCAGTTCTTC.

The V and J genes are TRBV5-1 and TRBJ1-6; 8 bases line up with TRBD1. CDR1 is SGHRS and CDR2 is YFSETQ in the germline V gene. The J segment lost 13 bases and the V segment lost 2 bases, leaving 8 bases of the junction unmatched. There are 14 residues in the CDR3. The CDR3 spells CASSFGTGESPLHF. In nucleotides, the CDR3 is TGCGCCAGCAGCTTCGGGACAGGAGAGTCCCCCCTCCACTTT.

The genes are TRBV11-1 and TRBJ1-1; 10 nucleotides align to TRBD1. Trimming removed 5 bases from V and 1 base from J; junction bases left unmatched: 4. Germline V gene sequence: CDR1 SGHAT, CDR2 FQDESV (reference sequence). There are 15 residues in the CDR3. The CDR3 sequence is CASSGWDRGNTEAFF. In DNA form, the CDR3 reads TGTGCCAGCAGCGGATGGGACAGGGGGAACACTGAAGCTTTCTTT. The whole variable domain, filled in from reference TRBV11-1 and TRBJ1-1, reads EAEVAQSPRYKITEKSQAVAFWCDPISGHATLYWYRQILGQGPELLVQFQDESVVDDSQLPKDRFSAERLKGVDSTLKIQPAELGDSAMYLCASSGWDRGNTEAFFGQGTRLTVV.

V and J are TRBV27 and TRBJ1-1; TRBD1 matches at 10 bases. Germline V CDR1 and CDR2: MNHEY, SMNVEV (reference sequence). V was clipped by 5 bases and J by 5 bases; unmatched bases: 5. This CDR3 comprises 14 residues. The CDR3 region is CASSDRGLETEAFF. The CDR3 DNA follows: TGTGCCAGCAGTGACAGGGGGCTGGAAACTGAAGCTTTCTTT.

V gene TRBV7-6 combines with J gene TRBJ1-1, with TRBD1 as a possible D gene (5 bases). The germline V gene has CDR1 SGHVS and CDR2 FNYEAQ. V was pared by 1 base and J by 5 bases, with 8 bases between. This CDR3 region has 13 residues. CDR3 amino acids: CASSLERGTEAFF. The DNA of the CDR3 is TGTGCCAGCAGCTTAGAACGGGGGACTGAAGCTTTCTTT.

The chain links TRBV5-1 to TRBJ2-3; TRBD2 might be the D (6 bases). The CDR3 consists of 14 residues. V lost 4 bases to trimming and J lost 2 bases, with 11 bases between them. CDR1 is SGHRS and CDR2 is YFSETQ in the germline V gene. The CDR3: CASSPRGFTDTQYF. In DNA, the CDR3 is TGCGCCAGCAGCCCTCGGGGGTTCACAGATACGCAGTATTTT.

In DNA form, the CDR3 reads TGTGCCAGCAGTTTATTGGCGGGCGGAGGTAATGAAAAACTGTTTTTT. Translated, it gives CASSLLAGGGNEKLFF. This chain joins TRBV27 and TRBJ1-4, with D uncertain. The germline V and J ends were trimmed by 1 base and 4 bases, with 13 bases remaining between them. Germline loops: CDR1 MNHEY, CDR2 SMNVEV (reference sequence). This CDR3 has 16 amino acids. Filled out from reference TRBV27 and TRBJ1-4, the complete variable domain reads EAQVTQNPRYLITVTGKKLTVTCSQNMNHEYMSWYRQDPGLGLRQIYYSMNVEVTDKGDVPEGYKVSRKEKRNFPLILESPSPNQTSLYFCASSLLAGGGNEKLFFGSGTQLSVL.

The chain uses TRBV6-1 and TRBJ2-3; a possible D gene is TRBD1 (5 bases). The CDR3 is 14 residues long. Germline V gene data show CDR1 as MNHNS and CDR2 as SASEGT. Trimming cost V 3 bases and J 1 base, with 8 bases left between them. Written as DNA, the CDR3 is TGTGCCAGCAGTGAGGGGCCTGGCACAGATACGCAGTATTTT. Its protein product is CASSEGPGTDTQYF.

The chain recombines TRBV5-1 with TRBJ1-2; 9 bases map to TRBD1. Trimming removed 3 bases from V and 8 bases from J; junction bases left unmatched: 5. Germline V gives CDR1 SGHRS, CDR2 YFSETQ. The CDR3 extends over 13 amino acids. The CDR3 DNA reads TGCGCCAGCAGCTACATCACAGGGGGCGGCTACACCTTC. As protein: CASSYITGGGYTF.

CDR3 DNA: TGTGCCAGCAGCTTCTTAGCGGGGAACCGTCAAGAGACCCAGTACTTC. It specifies CASSFLAGNRQETQYF. V gene TRBV5-8 combines with J gene TRBJ2-5; 8 bases fit TRBD2. The J segment lost 2 bases and the V segment lost 2 bases, leaving 8 bases of the junction unmatched. The CDR3 totals 16 residues. The germline CDR1 and CDR2 sequences are SGHTS and YDEGEE.

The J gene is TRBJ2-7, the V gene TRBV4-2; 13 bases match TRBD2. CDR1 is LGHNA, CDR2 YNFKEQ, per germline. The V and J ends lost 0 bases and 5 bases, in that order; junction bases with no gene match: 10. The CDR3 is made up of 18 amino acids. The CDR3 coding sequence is TGTGCCAGCAGCCAAGAACTAGCGGGGGGGCCCTTCTTCCACGAGCAGTACTTC. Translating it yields CASSQELAGGPFFHEQYF.

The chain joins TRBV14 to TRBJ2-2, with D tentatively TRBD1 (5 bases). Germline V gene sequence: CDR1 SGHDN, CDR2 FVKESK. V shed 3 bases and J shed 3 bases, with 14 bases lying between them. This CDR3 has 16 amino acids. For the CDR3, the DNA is TGTGCCAGCAGCCAGGGGCAGGACCACGACACCGGGGAGCTGTTTTTT. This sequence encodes CASSQGQDHDTGELFF.

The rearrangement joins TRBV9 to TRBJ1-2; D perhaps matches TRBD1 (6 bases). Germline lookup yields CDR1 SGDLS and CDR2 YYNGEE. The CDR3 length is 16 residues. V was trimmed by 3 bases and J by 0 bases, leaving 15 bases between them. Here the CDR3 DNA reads TGTGCCAGCAGCGCCAGGACAGACCCAGCTAACTATGGCTACACCTTC. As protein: CASSARTDPANYGYTF.

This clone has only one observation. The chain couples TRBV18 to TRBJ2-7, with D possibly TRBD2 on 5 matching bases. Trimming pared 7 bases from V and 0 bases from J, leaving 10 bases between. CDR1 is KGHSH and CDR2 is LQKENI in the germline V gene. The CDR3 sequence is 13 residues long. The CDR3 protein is CASWAGTSYEQYF. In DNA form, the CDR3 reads TGTGCCAGCTGGGCGGGCACCTCCTACGAGCAGTACTTC.